Below, 25 T cell receptor beta chains from the same sample are listed, as sequenced in a study of blood T cell repertoires in COVID-19. Generated by immunoSEQ multiplex PCR, the TCRdb table keeps only in-frame clones and is missing some. This repertoire shows roughly 150,000 clones, approximately 80% found once; its top ten account for 6.2%. Material for sequencing was PBMCs or T cells enriched from blood (not recorded which). Source of these receptors: a woman in her thirties or forties who had recovered from COVID-19.

This clone was counted only a few times. V gene TRBV9 combines with J gene TRBJ2-4; TRBD1 is a possible D gene (6 bases). There are 15 residues in the CDR3. V gave up 0 bases and J gave up 8 bases, with 15 bases separating them. CDR1 and CDR2 (germline): SGDLS, YYNGEE. DNA for the CDR3: TGTGCCAGCAGCGTAGGGGGCAGGGGTAGCGACATTCAGTACTTC. This gives the protein CASSVGGRGSDIQYF.

The genes are TRBV4-1 and TRBJ2-4, with D perhaps TRBD1 (9 bases). V was trimmed by 4 bases and J by 6 bases, leaving 19 bases between them. In germline, CDR1 is MGHRA, CDR2 YSYEKL. The CDR3 sequence is 16 residues long. The CDR3 nucleotides are TGCGCCAGCAGCCGTAGCGGGACAGGGTCAAGAAACATTCAGTACTTC. This sequence encodes CASSRSGTGSRNIQYF.

Only a few counts were recorded for this clone. This chain uses TRBV5-1 with TRBJ2-4; D gene uncertain. Germline-derived CDR1 and CDR2 are SGHRS and YFSETQ. The length of the CDR3 is 16 residues. Trimming pared 6 bases from V and 0 bases from J, leaving 16 bases between. The CDR3: CASKNTSDLAKNIQYF. The DNA for the CDR3 is TGCGCCAGCAAAAATACCAGCGATCTAGCCAAAAACATTCAGTACTTC.

CDR3 amino acids: CASSRTGEGATEAFF. As DNA, the CDR3 is TGTGCCAGCAGTCGGACAGGGGAAGGGGCCACTGAAGCTTTCTTT. The chain carries TRBV6-5 and TRBJ1-1; 9 nucleotides line up with TRBD1. The V gene's germline CDR1 is MNHEY and CDR2 SVGAGI. This CDR3 has 15 residues. The V and J ends lost 5 bases and 4 bases, in that order; junction bases with no gene match: 8.

V and J are TRBV27 and TRBJ1-2; D not certain. The germline CDR1 and CDR2 sequences are MNHEY and SMNVEV (reference sequence). The CDR3 has 15 residues. Trimming pared 4 bases from V and 14 bases from J, leaving 26 bases between. The CDR3 DNA sequence: TGTGCCAGCAGTTCTAATCCGACGGCCTATGAACCTAGTACCTTC. Translation gives CASSSNPTAYEPSTF.

CDR3 sequence (DNA): TGCGCCAGCAGCTTAAATATAGGGGCGAACACCGGGGAGCTGTTTTTT. This encodes CASSLNIGANTGELFF. V and J are TRBV5-1 and TRBJ2-2, with D possibly being TRBD1 (5 bases). V lost 2 bases, J lost 0 bases, and 11 bases lay in between. Per the germline V gene, CDR1 is SGHRS and CDR2 is YFSETQ. The CDR3 covers 16 residues.

This chain links TRBV9 with TRBJ2-5, with 13 nucleotides matching TRBD2. The germline V gene encodes CDR1 SGDLS and CDR2 YYNGEE. This CDR3 is built from 16 residues. V gave up 5 bases and J gave up 4 bases; unmatched junction bases: 8. The CDR3 nucleotides are TGTGCCAGCAGTTACGGACTAGCGGGGGTGATAGAGACCCAGTACTTC. This encodes CASSYGLAGVIETQYF. Filled out from reference TRBV9 and TRBJ2-5, the complete variable domain reads DSGVTQTPKHLITATGQRVTLRCSPRSGDLSVYWYQQSLDQGLQFLIQYYNGEERAKGNILERFSAQQFPDLHSELNLSSLELGDSALYFCASSYGLAGVIETQYFGPGTRLLVL.

This chain joins TRBV19 and TRBJ1-1, with D maybe TRBD1 (5 bases). Germline CDR1 is LNHDA and CDR2 is SQIVND (reference sequence). Trimming removed 11 bases from V and 1 base from J, with 26 bases in between. There are 17 residues in the CDR3. The CDR3 reads CAASGVRWGAGNTEAFF. For the CDR3, the DNA is TGTGCCGCCAGCGGGGTGCGATGGGGCGCGGGGAACACTGAAGCTTTCTTT.

The V and J genes are TRBV6-5 and TRBJ2-7; D gene unclear. The CDR3 has 13 residues. The V gene's germline CDR1 is MNHEY and CDR2 SVGAGI. Trimming stripped 0 bases from V and 5 bases from J, with 8 bases between. CDR3 sequence reads: CASSYSGKDEQYF. As DNA, the CDR3 is TGTGCCAGCAGTTACTCGGGCAAGGACGAGCAGTACTTC.

Here the CDR3 DNA reads TGTGCCAGCAACCGGCCGGGCTATGGCTACACCTTC. It translates to CASNRPGYGYTF. V is TRBV9 and J is TRBJ1-2; D remains ambiguous. Germline V CDR1 and CDR2: SGDLS, YYNGEE. The CDR3 has 12 amino acids. V dropped 6 bases and J dropped 4 bases, with 10 bases sitting between them. Drawing the rest from reference TRBV9 and TRBJ1-2, the complete variable domain is DSGVTQTPKHLITATGQRVTLRCSPRSGDLSVYWYQQSLDQGLQFLIQYYNGEERAKGNILERFSAQQFPDLHSELNLSSLELGDSALYFCASNRPGYGYTFGSGTRLTVV.

The rearrangement joins TRBV4-1 to TRBJ1-2; 9 bases are shared with TRBD1. CDR1 and CDR2 (germline): MGHRA, YSYEKL. Trimming took 5 bases from V and 0 from J; bases not matched to a gene: 4. This CDR3 has 15 residues. The CDR3 is CASSKGQGTNYGYTF. The CDR3 nucleotides read TGCGCCAGCAGCAAAGGACAGGGGACTAACTATGGCTACACCTTC.

Details on this clone: The same CDR3 arises from other DNA sequences in this sample as well. J is TRBJ1-4 and V is TRBV5-4; 9 bases are shared with TRBD1. The CDR3 length is 15 residues. CDR1 is SGHNT and CDR2 is YYREEE in the germline V gene (reference sequence). J was trimmed by 5 bases and V by 0 bases; bases with no gene match: 2. CDR3 protein: CASSLGGQGNEKLFF. CDR3 DNA sequence: TGTGCCAGCAGCTTGGGGGGACAGGGAAATGAAAAACTGTTTTTT.

The chain couples TRBV9 to TRBJ2-3; 9 nucleotides match TRBD2. Per the germline V gene, CDR1 is SGDLS and CDR2 is YYNGEE. The CDR3 has 13 residues. V was clipped by 3 bases and J by 8 bases; unmatched bases: 4. CDR3 loop: CASSAAAGGTQYF. Here the CDR3 DNA reads TGTGCCAGCAGCGCGGCAGCGGGGGGTACGCAGTATTTT.

The chain has TRBV4-1 and TRBJ1-5, with 8 bases fitting TRBD1. CDR3 size: 15 residues. Germline lookup yields CDR1 MGHRA and CDR2 YSYEKL. The J segment lost 6 bases and the V segment lost 0 bases, leaving 4 bases of the junction unmatched. The CDR3 nucleotides are TGCGCCAGCAGCCAAGATCCCGGACAGGGTCAGCCCCAGCATTTT. Amino acids: CASSQDPGQGQPQHF.

J is TRBJ1-2 and V is TRBV6-5; TRBD1 might be the D (6 bases). The V gene's germline CDR1 is MNHEY and CDR2 SVGAGI. The CDR3 runs to 14 residues. Deletions cut 4 bases from V and 8 bases from J, with 17 bases between. CDR3 DNA sequence: TGTGCCAGCAGTTTTACATCCGGACAGCGCGGCTACACCTTC. Protein: CASSFTSGQRGYTF.

V usage is TRBV3-1 (or the pseudogene TRBV3-2) and J usage is TRBJ1-2; D ambiguous. CDR3 length: 11 residues. CDR1 LGHDT and CDR2 YNNKEL come from the germline V gene (reference sequence). V shed 8 bases and J shed 7 bases, with 11 bases lying between them. The CDR3 sequence is CASSTTAGYTF. Written as DNA, the CDR3 is TGTGCCAGCTCAACGACTGCTGGCTACACCTTC.

The chain has TRBV3-1 (or the pseudogene TRBV3-2) and TRBJ1-1; the D is unclear. V gave up 1 base and J gave up 6 bases, with 6 bases separating them. CDR1 and CDR2 (germline): LGHDT, YNNKEL (reference sequence). This CDR3 contains 12 residues. DNA of the CDR3: TGTGCCAGCAGCCAAGGAGATTCTGAAGCTTTCTTT. Its protein is CASSQGDSEAFF.

This clone was counted a single time. The chain employs TRBV5-6 and TRBJ1-6; D is undetermined. Germline V CDR1 and CDR2: SGHDT, YYEEEE. Trimming removed 0 bases at V and 7 bases at J, with 2 bases between. The CDR3 extends over 12 amino acids. CDR3 DNA sequence: TGTGCCAGCAGCTTGGTAAATTCACCCCTCCACTTT. Protein: CASSLVNSPLHF. Based on the CDR3 plus reference TRBV5-6 and TRBJ1-6, the full variable domain is DAGVTQSPTHLIKTRGQQVTLRCSPKSGHDTVSWYQQALGQGPQFIFQYYEEEERQRGNFPDRFSGHQFPNYSSELNVNALLLGDSALYLCASSLVNSPLHFGNGTRLTVT.

The chain is built from TRBV7-9 and TRBJ2-1; D remains unclear. Trimming shortened V by 1 base and J by 10 bases, and 14 bases separated the two germline ends. The CDR3 has 14 residues. Per the germline V gene, CDR1 is SEHNR and CDR2 is FQNEAQ (reference sequence). The CDR3 bases are TGTGCCAGCAGCTTAGATCTCGGGTTAGTCGAGCAGTTCTTC. It translates to CASSLDLGLVEQFF.

The V and J genes are TRBV2 and TRBJ2-1; tentatively, D is TRBD2 (5 bases). The germline V and J ends were trimmed by 8 bases and 6 bases, with 14 bases remaining between them. The CDR3 spans 13 residues. Germline lookup yields CDR1 SNHLY and CDR2 FYNNEI. CDR3 nucleotide sequence: TGTGCCAGCCGAACCGGGATGGCCAATGAGCAGTTCTTC. This encodes CASRTGMANEQFF.

The rearrangement joins TRBV5-6 to TRBJ2-7; 7 bases map to TRBD1. V gave up 4 bases and J gave up 6 bases; unmatched junction bases: 13. The germline V gene encodes CDR1 SGHDT and CDR2 YYEEEE. This CDR3 region has 15 residues. In DNA form, the CDR3 reads TGTGCCAGCAGCCCCGGGACAGCTAGGGGTATCGAGCAGTACTTC. Protein product: CASSPGTARGIEQYF. The variable domain in full, completed from reference TRBV5-6 and TRBJ2-7, reads DAGVTQSPTHLIKTRGQQVTLRCSPKSGHDTVSWYQQALGQGPQFIFQYYEEEERQRGNFPDRFSGHQFPNYSSELNVNALLLGDSALYLCASSPGTARGIEQYFGPGTRLTVT.

The V and J genes are TRBV27 and TRBJ1-1; D ambiguous. V was cut by 3 bases and J by 4 bases, with 9 bases left in between. Per germline, CDR1 MNHEY and CDR2 SMNVEV (reference sequence). This CDR3 is 13 amino acids long. The CDR3 reads CASSLRRGTEAFF. The CDR3 bases are TGTGCCAGCAGTTTGAGGCGGGGCACTGAAGCTTTCTTT.

This chain connects TRBV27 to TRBJ2-3, with D possibly matching TRBD2 (7 bases). In germline, CDR1 is MNHEY, CDR2 SMNVEV (reference sequence). CDR3 length: 17 amino acids. Trimming shortened V by 2 bases and J by 4 bases, and 19 bases separated the two germline ends. The CDR3 is CASSLVASGEGADTQYF. The CDR3 DNA follows: TGTGCCAGCAGTTTAGTAGCCTCAGGGGAGGGAGCAGATACGCAGTATTTT.

A single count supports this clone. J is TRBJ2-3 and V is TRBV18; 8 bases agree with TRBD2. Germline CDR1 is KGHSH and CDR2 is LQKENI. V lost 6 bases to trimming and J lost 6 bases; unmatched junction nucleotides: 14. The CDR3 consists of 16 residues. CDR3 in amino acids: CASSIAAGGMADTQYF. CDR3 nucleotides: TGTGCCAGCTCTATCGCGGCGGGGGGCATGGCGGATACGCAGTATTTT. Based on the CDR3 plus reference TRBV18 and TRBJ2-3, the full variable domain is NAGVMQNPRHLVRRRGQEARLRCSPMKGHSHVYWYRQLPEEGLKFMVYLQKENIIDESGMPKERFSAEFPKEGPSILRIQQVVRGDSAAYFCASSIAAGGMADTQYFGPGTRLTVL.

The gene calls are TRBV30 and TRBJ1-2; no clear D. Trimming took 0 bases from V and 4 from J, leaving 6 bases between them. Germline values: CDR1 GTSNPN, CDR2 SVGIG (reference sequence). The length of the CDR3 is 12 residues. CDR3: CAWSVTGYGYTF. The CDR3 region has the DNA TGTGCCTGGAGTGTAACCGGCTATGGCTACACCTTC.